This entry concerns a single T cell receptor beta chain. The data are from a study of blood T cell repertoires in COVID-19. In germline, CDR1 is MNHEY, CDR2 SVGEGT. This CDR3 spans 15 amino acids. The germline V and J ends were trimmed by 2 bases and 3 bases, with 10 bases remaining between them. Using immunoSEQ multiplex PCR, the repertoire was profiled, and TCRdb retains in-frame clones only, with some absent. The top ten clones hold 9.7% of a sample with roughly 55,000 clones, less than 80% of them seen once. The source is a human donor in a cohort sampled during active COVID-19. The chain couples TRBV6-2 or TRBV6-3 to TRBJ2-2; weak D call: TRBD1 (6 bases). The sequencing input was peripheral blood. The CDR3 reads CASSYPGTHTGELFF. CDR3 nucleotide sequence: TGTGCCAGCAGTTACCCGGGGACACACACCGGGGAGCTGTTTTTT.